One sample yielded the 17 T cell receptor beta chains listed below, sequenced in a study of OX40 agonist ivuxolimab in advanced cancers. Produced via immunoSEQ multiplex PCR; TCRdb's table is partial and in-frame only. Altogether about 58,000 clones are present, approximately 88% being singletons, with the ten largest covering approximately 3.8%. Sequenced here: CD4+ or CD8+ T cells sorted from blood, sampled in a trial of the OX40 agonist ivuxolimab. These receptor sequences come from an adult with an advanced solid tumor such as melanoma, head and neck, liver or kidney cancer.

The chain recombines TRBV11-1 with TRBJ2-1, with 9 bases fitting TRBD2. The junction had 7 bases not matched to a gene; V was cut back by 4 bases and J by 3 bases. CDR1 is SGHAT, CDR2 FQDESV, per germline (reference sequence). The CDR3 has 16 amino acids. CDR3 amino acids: CASSSTGSGSYNEQFF. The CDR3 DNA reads TGTGCCAGCAGCTCCACCGGTAGCGGGAGCTACAATGAGCAGTTCTTC. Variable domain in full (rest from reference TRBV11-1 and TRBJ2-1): EAEVAQSPRYKITEKSQAVAFWCDPISGHATLYWYRQILGQGPELLVQFQDESVVDDSQLPKDRFSAERLKGVDSTLKIQPAELGDSAMYLCASSSTGSGSYNEQFFGPGTRLTVL.

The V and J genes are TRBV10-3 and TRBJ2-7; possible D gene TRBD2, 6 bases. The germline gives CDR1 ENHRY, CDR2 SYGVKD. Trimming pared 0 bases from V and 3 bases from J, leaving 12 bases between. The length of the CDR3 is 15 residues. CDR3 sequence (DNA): TGTGCCATCAGTGAGTCTGCGGGAACCCACTACGAGCAGTACTTC. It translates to CAISESAGTHYEQYF.

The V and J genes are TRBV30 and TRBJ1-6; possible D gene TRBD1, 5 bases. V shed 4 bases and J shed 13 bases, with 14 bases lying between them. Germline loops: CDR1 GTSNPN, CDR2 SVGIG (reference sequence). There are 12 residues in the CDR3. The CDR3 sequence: CAWKIGAPPLHF. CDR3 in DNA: TGTGCCTGGAAAATCGGGGCCCCCCCCCTCCACTTT.

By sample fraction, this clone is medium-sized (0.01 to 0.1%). This CDR3 is CASGVGPYEQYF. The CDR3 region has the DNA TGTGCCAGTGGAGTAGGGCCCTACGAGCAGTACTTC. The chain is built from TRBV28 and TRBJ2-7, with no clear D. The CDR3 runs 12 residues. V was pared by 9 bases and J by 2 bases, with 11 bases between. The germline V gene has CDR1 MDHEN and CDR2 SYDVKM. Drawing the rest from reference TRBV28 and TRBJ2-7, the complete variable domain is DVKVTQSSRYLVKRTGEKVFLECVQDMDHENMFWYRQDPGLGLRLIYFSYDVKMKEKGDIPEGYSVSREKKERFSLILESASTNQTSMYLCASGVGPYEQYFGPGTRLTVT.

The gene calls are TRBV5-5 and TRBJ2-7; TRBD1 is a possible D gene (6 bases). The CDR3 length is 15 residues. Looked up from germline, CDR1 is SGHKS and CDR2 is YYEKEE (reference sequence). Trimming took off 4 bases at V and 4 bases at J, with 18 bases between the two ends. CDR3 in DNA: TGTGCCAGCAGCCCGCTTAACAGGGTAAAATACGAGCAGTACTTC. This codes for CASSPLNRVKYEQYF.

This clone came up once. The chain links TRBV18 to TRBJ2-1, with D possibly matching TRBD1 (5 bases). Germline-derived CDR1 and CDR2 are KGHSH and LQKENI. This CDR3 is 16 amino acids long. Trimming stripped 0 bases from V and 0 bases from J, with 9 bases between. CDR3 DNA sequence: TGTGCCAGCTCACCACCCCGACAGAGCTCCTACAATGAGCAGTTCTTC. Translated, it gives CASSPPRQSSYNEQFF.

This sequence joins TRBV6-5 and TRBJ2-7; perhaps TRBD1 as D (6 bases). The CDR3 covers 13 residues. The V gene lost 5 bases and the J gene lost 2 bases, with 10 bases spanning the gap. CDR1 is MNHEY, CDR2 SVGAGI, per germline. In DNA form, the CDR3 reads TGTGCCAGCAGTAACTACAGGGCCTACGAGCAGTACTTC. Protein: CASSNYRAYEQYF.

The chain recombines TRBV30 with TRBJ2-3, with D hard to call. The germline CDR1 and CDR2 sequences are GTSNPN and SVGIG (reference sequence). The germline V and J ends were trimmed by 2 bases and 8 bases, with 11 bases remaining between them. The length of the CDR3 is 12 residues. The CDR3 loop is CAWSRLAATQYF. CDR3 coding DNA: TGTGCCTGGAGTAGGTTGGCGGCTACGCAGTATTTT.

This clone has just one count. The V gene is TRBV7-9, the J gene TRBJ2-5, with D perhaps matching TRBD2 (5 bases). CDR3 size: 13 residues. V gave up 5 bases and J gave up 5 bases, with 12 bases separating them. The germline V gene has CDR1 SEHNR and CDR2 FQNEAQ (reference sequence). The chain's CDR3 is CASSPGVVETQYF. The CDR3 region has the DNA TGTGCCAGCAGCCCCGGGGTTGTCGAGACCCAGTACTTC. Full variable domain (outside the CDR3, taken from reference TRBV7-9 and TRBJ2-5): DTGVSQNPRHKITKRGQNVTFRCDPISEHNRLYWYRQTLGQGPEFLTYFQNEAQLEKSRLLSDRFSAERPKGSFSTLEIQRTEQGDSAMYLCASSPGVVETQYFGPGTRLLVL.

The CDR3 spells CASSLVLGEKLFF. The CDR3 DNA is TGTGCCAGCAGCTTGGTATTGGGTGAAAAACTGTTTTTT. V usage is TRBV5-4 and J usage is TRBJ1-4; D is unresolved. The CDR3 runs to 13 residues. V was cut by 0 bases and J by 7 bases, with 7 bases left in between. The germline V gene has CDR1 SGHNT and CDR2 YYREEE (reference sequence). Filled out from reference TRBV5-4 and TRBJ1-4, the complete variable domain reads ETGVTQSPTHLIKTRGQQVTLRCSSQSGHNTVSWYQQALGQGPQFIFQYYREEENGRGNFPPRFSGLQFPNYSSELNVNALELDDSALYLCASSLVLGEKLFFGSGTQLSVL.

The DNA of the CDR3 is TGTGCAAGTCGCTTAGGGGACAGGTTCTACAATGAGCAGTTCTTC. Translating gives CASRLGDRFYNEQFF. The rearrangement joins TRBV12-2 to TRBJ2-1; the table's D call, TRBD1, has no DNA check behind it. TRBV12-2 is an annotated pseudogene. The CDR3 length is 15 residues.

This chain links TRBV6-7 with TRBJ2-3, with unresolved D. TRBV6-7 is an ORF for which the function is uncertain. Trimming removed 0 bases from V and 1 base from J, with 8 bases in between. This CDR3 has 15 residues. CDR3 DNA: TGTGCCAGCAGTTACTCAGAGTTAGGCACAGATACGCAGTATTTT. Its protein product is CASSYSELGTDTQYF.

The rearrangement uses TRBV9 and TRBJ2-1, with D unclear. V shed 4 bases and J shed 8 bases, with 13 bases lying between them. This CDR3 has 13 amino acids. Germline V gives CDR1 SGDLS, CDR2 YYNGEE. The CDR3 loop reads CASSPQTSHEQFF. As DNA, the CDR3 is TGTGCCAGCAGCCCCCAGACTTCCCATGAGCAGTTCTTC.

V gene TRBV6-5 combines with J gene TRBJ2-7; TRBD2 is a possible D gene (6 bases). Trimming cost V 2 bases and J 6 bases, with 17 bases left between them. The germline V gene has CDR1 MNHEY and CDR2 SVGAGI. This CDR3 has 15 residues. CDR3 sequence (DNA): TGTGCCAGCAGTTACCCGATCGGGGGAAGGCTCGAGCAGTACTTC. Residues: CASSYPIGGRLEQYF.

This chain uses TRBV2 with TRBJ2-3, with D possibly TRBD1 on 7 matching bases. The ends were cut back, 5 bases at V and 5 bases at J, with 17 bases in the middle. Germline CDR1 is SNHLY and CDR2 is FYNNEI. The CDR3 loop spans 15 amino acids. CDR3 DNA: TGTGCCAGCAGTCGGAGGGGGCAGGGGGGAGATACGCAGTATTTT. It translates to CASSRRGQGGDTQYF.

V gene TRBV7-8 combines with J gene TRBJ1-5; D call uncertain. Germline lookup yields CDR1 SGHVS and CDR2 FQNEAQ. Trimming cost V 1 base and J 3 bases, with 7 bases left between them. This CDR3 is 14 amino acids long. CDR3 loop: CASSLDRFNQPQHF. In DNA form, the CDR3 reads TGTGCCAGCAGCTTAGACAGATTCAATCAGCCCCAGCATTTT.

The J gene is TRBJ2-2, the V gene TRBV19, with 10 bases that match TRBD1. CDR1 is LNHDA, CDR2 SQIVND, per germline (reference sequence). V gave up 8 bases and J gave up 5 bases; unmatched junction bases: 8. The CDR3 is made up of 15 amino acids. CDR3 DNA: TGTGCCAGTTGGTGGCAGGGACAGGGGACCGGGGAGCTGTTTTTT. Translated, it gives CASWWQGQGTGELFF.